What follows are 18 T cell receptor beta chains derived from one specimen sequenced in a study of patients and donors after allogeneic stem cell transplantation. In TCRdb, the RT-PCR reads were re-called with MiXCR into one record per CDR3 protein. The repertoire consists of 900,000 to 1,000,000 distinct CDR3 sequences, with approximately 18% occurring once and the leading ten covering roughly 6%. The sample comprised blood, either unsorted or a sorted T cell fraction (not recorded which). All receptors derive from a human donor who was either an allogeneic HSCT recipient or a stem cell or donor lymphocyte infusion donor (not recorded which). It is not recorded whose cells these are; they may come from a transplant donor.

This clonotype appeared many times. The chain uses TRBV20-1 and TRBJ2-1; the D gene is possibly TRBD2 (6 bases). Germline CDR1 and CDR2: DFQATT and SNEGSKA (reference sequence). The CDR3 spans 15 residues. V shed 5 bases and J shed 0 bases, with 14 bases lying between them. Here the CDR3 reads CSAWAGRGSYNEQFF. In DNA, the CDR3 is TGCAGTGCTTGGGCCGGGCGGGGCTCCTACAATGAGCAGTTCTTC.

This clonotype was observed a few times. V is TRBV3-1 and J is TRBJ1-3; the match to TRBD1 covers 9 bases. The CDR3 totals 16 residues. The V and J ends lost 6 bases and 0 bases, in that order; junction bases with no gene match: 6. The germline gives CDR1 LGHDT, CDR2 YNNKEL (reference sequence). The CDR3 sequence is CASRTGTGSSGNTIYF. In DNA form, the CDR3 reads TGTGCCAGCAGGACCGGGACAGGGTCCTCTGGAAACACCATATATTTT. Supplemented by reference TRBV3-1 and TRBJ1-3, the full variable domain reads DTAVSQTPKYLVTQMGNDKSIKCEQNLGHDTMYWYKQDSKKFLKIMFSYNNKELIINETVPNRFSPKSPDKAHLNLHINSLELGDSAVYFCASRTGTGSSGNTIYFGEGSWLTVV.

This clonotype was seen repeatedly, ten times or more. The chain combines TRBV7-3 with TRBJ2-1; D is unresolved. CDR1 is SGHTA, CDR2 FQGTGA, per germline. Trimming left V 0 bases short and J 4 bases short, with 7 bases between. The CDR3 is 14 residues long. The CDR3 sequence is CASSLTIDYNEQFF. CDR3 sequence (DNA): TGTGCCAGCAGCTTAACGATCGATTACAATGAGCAGTTCTTC. The variable domain in full, completed from reference TRBV7-3 and TRBJ2-1, reads GAGVSQTPSNKVTEKGKYVELRCDPISGHTALYWYRQSLGQGPEFLIYFQGTGAADDSGLPNDRFFAVRPEGSVSTLKIQRTERGDSAVYLCASSLTIDYNEQFFGPGTRLTVL.

This clonotype was recorded at least ten times. The chain uses TRBV12-3 or TRBV12-4 and TRBJ2-2; a weak D match, TRBD2 (7 bases). This CDR3 spans 15 amino acids. V lost 5 bases and J 6 bases, leaving 16 bases between the germline ends. The DNA of the CDR3 is TGTGCCAGCAGTCTAGGCGGGGGCCAGGCCGGGGAGCTGTTTTTT. As protein: CASSLGGGQAGELFF.

J is TRBJ1-3 and V is TRBV20-1; TRBD1 matches 7 bases. CDR3 length equals 14 residues. Per the germline V gene, CDR1 is DFQATT and CDR2 is SNEGSKA (reference sequence). The ends lost 7 bases at V and 3 bases at J; junction bases unmatched: 9. Here the CDR3 DNA reads TGCAGTGGCTCGAGACAGGGAAGTGGAAACACCATATATTTT. It specifies CSGSRQGSGNTIYF.

In this sample, this clonotype turned up many times. V usage is TRBV12-3 or TRBV12-4 and J usage is TRBJ2-1, with 10 bases matching TRBD1. Losses at the gene ends were 6 bases for V and 0 bases for J; bases not matched to a gene: 14. The CDR3 covers 19 residues. The chain's CDR3 is CASSPEPYRTGGSYNEQFF. The CDR3 DNA reads TGTGCCAGCAGCCCCGAACCTTACCGGACAGGGGGCTCCTACAATGAGCAGTTCTTC.

The chain has TRBV20-1 and TRBJ2-3; 10 bases align to TRBD1. Trimming at V came to 5 bases and at J to 2 bases, leaving 7 bases not matched to a gene. The V gene's germline CDR1 is DFQATT and CDR2 SNEGSKA (reference sequence). There are 15 residues in the CDR3. This chain's CDR3 is CSAGRDRGSTDTQYF. The CDR3 DNA follows: TGCAGTGCTGGGAGGGACAGGGGTTCCACAGATACGCAGTATTTT.

The chain links TRBV7-9 to TRBJ2-2; 7 bases agree with TRBD1. The CDR3 is 15 residues long. The V gene's germline CDR1 is SEHNR and CDR2 FQNEAQ (reference sequence). V trimming: 5 bases; J trimming: 5 bases; junction bases outside the gene matches: 8. CDR3: CASSTRQGWTGELFF. CDR3 nucleotide sequence: TGTGCCAGCAGCACCCGACAGGGTTGGACCGGGGAGCTGTTTTTT.

A few counts support this clonotype. The gene calls are TRBV11-2 and TRBJ2-3; D could derive from TRBD1 or TRBD2 (5 bases each). The CDR3 is 17 residues long. CDR1 SGHAT and CDR2 FQNNGV come from the germline V gene. Trimming took 4 bases from V and 2 from J, leaving 19 bases between them. CDR3 in DNA: TGTGCCAGCAGCTCCATTCGGGACCGTGGACTCACAGATACGCAGTATTTT. It encodes CASSSIRDRGLTDTQYF.

In its sample, this clonotype was seen many times. The gene calls are TRBV7-2 and TRBJ1-1; D is undetermined. Between the trimmed V and J ends, which lost 0 bases and 0 bases, there was a span of 11 bases. The germline V gene encodes CDR1 SGHTA and CDR2 FQGNSA. This CDR3 is built from 16 residues. Here the CDR3 DNA reads TGTGCCAGCAGCTTAGCGCTGGGTCGACTGAACACTGAAGCTTTCTTT. Translating gives CASSLALGRLNTEAFF.

V is TRBV20-1 and J is TRBJ1-5, with 10 nucleotides matching TRBD1. CDR3 size: 19 residues. CDR1 is DFQATT, CDR2 SNEGSKA, per germline (reference sequence). The V segment lost 1 base and the J segment 0 bases; nucleotides outside the gene matches: 12. The CDR3 coding sequence is TGCAGTGCTAGAGGCAAACCGGGACAGGGGTTCAATAGCAATCAGCCCCAGCATTTT. Protein sequence: CSARGKPGQGFNSNQPQHF.

This clonotype was seen once. The chain employs TRBV7-3 and TRBJ2-2; unclear D gene. CDR1 and CDR2 (germline): SGHTA, FQGTGA. With 5 bases removed from V and 9 bases from J, the gap between germline ends came to 22 bases. The CDR3 contains 16 residues. The chain's CDR3 is CASSPLTGTFSRELFF. The CDR3 bases are TGTGCCAGCAGCCCCCTCACGGGCACTTTTTCCCGGGAGCTGTTTTTT.

The CDR3 DNA is TGTGCCAGCAGCCGAAGCGGGACAGGGGCCTACGAGCAGTACTTC. Translation gives CASSRSGTGAYEQYF. The chain is built from TRBV12-3 or TRBV12-4 and TRBJ2-7; 10 positions match TRBD1. V dropped 6 bases and J dropped 2; count of bases not matched to a gene: 7. The CDR3 is made up of 15 amino acids.

This clonotype was detected only a few times. The V call is TRBV27, the J call TRBJ1-6, with 7 bases identical to TRBD1. This CDR3 comprises 15 residues. In germline, CDR1 is MNHEY, CDR2 SMNVEV (reference sequence). The trim removed 9 bases at V and 6 bases at J, leaving 11 bases unmatched. CDR3 sequence reads: CASTQTGRFNSPLHF. The CDR3 region has the DNA TGTGCCAGTACTCAGACAGGGCGATTTAATTCACCCCTCCACTTT.

This clonotype appeared a few times. The chain has TRBV18 and TRBJ2-3, with D tentatively TRBD1 (5 bases). The V end was cut by 2 bases, the J end by 1 base, with 7 bases between. The CDR3 has 14 residues. The V gene's germline CDR1 is KGHSH and CDR2 LQKENI. The CDR3 DNA is TGTGCCAGCTCACCAGTACAGGGCACAGATACGCAGTATTTT. Residues: CASSPVQGTDTQYF. The variable domain in full, completed from reference TRBV18 and TRBJ2-3, reads NAGVMQNPRHLVRRRGQEARLRCSPMKGHSHVYWYRQLPEEGLKFMVYLQKENIIDESGMPKERFSAEFPKEGPSILRIQQVVRGDSAAYFCASSPVQGTDTQYFGPGTRLTVL.

V usage is TRBV4-3 and J usage is TRBJ2-7; D gene ambiguous. Germline CDR1 LGHNA, CDR2 YSLEER. V dropped 0 bases and J dropped 0 bases, with 15 bases sitting between them. This CDR3 comprises 17 residues. CDR3 residues: CASSQERIGRRSYEQYF. The CDR3 nucleotides read TGCGCCAGCAGCCAAGAAAGAATTGGCCGCCGCTCCTACGAGCAGTACTTC.

The table lists this clonotype with a few counts. V is TRBV7-9 and J is TRBJ1-4; D is undetermined. V was clipped by 5 bases and J by 5 bases, with 15 bases between them. In germline, CDR1 is SEHNR, CDR2 FQNEAQ (reference sequence). There are 15 residues in the CDR3. CDR3 coding DNA: TGTGCCAGCAGCCCAAACAATGGGATAAATGAAAAACTGTTTTTT. It specifies CASSPNNGINEKLFF. Looking up the rest from reference TRBV7-9 and TRBJ1-4 gives the full variable domain: DTGVSQNPRHKITKRGQNVTFRCDPISEHNRLYWYRQTLGQGPEFLTYFQNEAQLEKSRLLSDRFSAERPKGSFSTLEIQRTEQGDSAMYLCASSPNNGINEKLFFGSGTQLSVL.

Only a few counts were recorded for this clonotype. The CDR3 here is CASSLQGPAGNIQYF. CDR3 DNA: TGCGCCAGCAGCTTGCAGGGGCCCGCGGGAAACATTCAGTACTTC. The rearrangement joins TRBV5-1 to TRBJ2-4; D is perhaps TRBD1 (6 bases). The CDR3 consists of 15 residues. Trimming cost V 1 base and J 6 bases, with 14 bases left between them. Germline lookup yields CDR1 SGHRS and CDR2 YFSETQ.